The 4 T cell receptor beta chains in this list originate from one sample, sequenced in a study of tumor-infiltrating lymphocytes in primary liver carcinoma. Both RNA and DNA were isolated together from approximately 20-30 mg of bulk tissue that had not been sorted. With about 470 ng total RNA as template and a constant-region primer, TCR beta cDNA was made. Generation of the TCR beta libraries relied on three nested multiplex PCR rounds using slightly modified ARM-PCR. A C-beta reverse primer was combined with TRBV1-TRBV30 forward primers in the first two PCR rounds, and each round had 10 cycles. In TCRdb, the multiplex PCR reads were re-called with MiXCR into one record per CDR3 protein. The table records fewer than 200,000 distinct CDR3 sequences, around 81% of them present only once. The sample was tumor tissue from primary liver carcinoma. These receptors were collected from a man aged 40-55 years with primary liver carcinoma and hepatitis B virus infection.

This chain links TRBV6-1 with TRBJ1-1; possibly TRBD1 for D (5 bases). Germline-derived CDR1 and CDR2 are MNHNS and SASEGT. There are 14 residues in the CDR3. CDR3 bases: TGTGACAGTCTAGAAAGGGGATCCGGCACTGAAGCTTTCTTT. It yields the protein CDSLERGSGTEAFF.

On this clonotype itself: Relative to the germline gene, one junction end is altered; a read error may explain this. The chain uses TRBV5-4 and TRBJ1-2; no firm D call. There are 14 residues in the CDR3. Per germline, CDR1 SGHNT and CDR2 YYREEE (reference sequence). DNA of the CDR3: TGTGACAGCAGCTTGATTGAATCTTCACATGGCTACACCTTC. It encodes CDSSLIESSHGYTF.

This clonotype was recorded once. An end of the junction differs from the germline gene, which may be a read error. The V and J genes are TRBV29-1 and TRBJ2-7, with no clear D. The CDR3 runs to 12 residues. Per germline, CDR1 SQVTM and CDR2 ANQGSEA. The CDR3: CSASLGNHEQYF. The CDR3 region has the DNA TGCAGCGCGAGTTTGGGTAATCACGAGCAGTACTTT.

On this clonotype itself: Mismatch with germline at one junction end may stem from a read error. The rearrangement links TRBV4-2 to TRBJ1-2; no clear D gene. CDR1 and CDR2 from the germline V gene are LGHNA and YNFKEQ. The CDR3 is 14 residues long. This CDR3 is CASSLEVRSRGYTF. The CDR3 bases are TGTGCCAGTAGCCTAGAAGTAAGGTCTCGGGGCTACACCTTC.